A selection of T cell receptor beta chains follows, all from one sample in a study of T cell repertoires and Cas9 in healthy adults. Method: immunoSEQ multiplex PCR; TCRdb's copy keeps in-frame clones and lacks some. Seen here are approximately 23,000 clones, about 90% observed once, and the top ten hold about 1.6%. Material: CD4+ effector T cells (CD127+, CD25-, CD137-, CD154-) from PBMCs; culture status not recorded. The receptors derive from a human donor in good health. Each CDR3 is given with its conserved first and last residue. The D gene is left open where the match is weak. The size of a clone is reported for some rows only, either as once, few or many, or as a class for expanded clones.

d_gene	abundance	v_gene	j_gene	CDR3aa	CDR3nt
.	.	TRBV28	TRBJ2-3	CASSFRDRSTDTQYF	TGTGCCAGCAGCTTCCGGGACCGGAGCACAGATACGCAGTATTTT
.	.	TRBV5-3	TRBJ2-1	CAQLPRESGDEQFF	TGTGCCCAGTTGCCCCGGGAGTCCGGGGATGAGCAGTTCTTC
.	.	TRBV6-4	TRBJ1-2	CASSGAGNYGYTF	TGTGCCAGCAGTGGGGCAGGCAACTATGGCTACACCTTC
.	.	TRBV4-1	TRBJ2-7	CASSQPGLGFEQYF	TGCGCCAGCAGCCAACCGGGACTGGGGTTCGAGCAGTACTTC
TRBD2	few	TRBV7-9	TRBJ2-7	CASSLAASGRAYF	TGTGCCAGCAGCTTAGCGGCTAGCGGGAGGGCCTACTTC
.	.	TRBV6-5	TRBJ1-2	CASSVTGTSYTF	TGTGCCAGCAGTGTTACAGGGACCAGCTACACCTTC
.	once	TRBV5-1	TRBJ1-1	CASSKDLTEAFF	TGCGCCAGCAGCAAAGACCTCACTGAAGCTTTCTTT
TRBD1	.	TRBV11-2	TRBJ2-5	CASSPQGVRETQYF	TGTGCCAGCAGCCCACAGGGGGTACGAGAGACCCAGTACTTC
TRBD1	.	TRBV28	TRBJ2-3	CAARQGRTDTQYF	TGTGCCGCACGACAGGGCCGAACAGATACGCAGTATTTT
.	.	TRBV5-1	TRBJ2-3	CASSLDERDTQYF	TGCGCCAGCAGCTTGGACGAGAGGGATACGCAGTATTTT
.	.	TRBV25-1	TRBJ2-2	CASSEVGRGDTGELFF	TGTGCCAGCAGTGAAGTTGGCAGGGGTGACACCGGGGAGCTGTTTTTT
.	.	TRBV7-9	TRBJ1-2	CASSPRTATAHYGYTF	TGTGCCAGCAGCCCAAGGACAGCGACGGCGCACTATGGCTACACCTTC
.	.	TRBV5-1	TRBJ2-5	CASSLDIGETQYF	TGCGCCAGCAGCTTGGATATCGGGGAGACCCAGTACTTC
.	.	TRBV15	TRBJ2-5	CATSRGTAQETQYF	TGTGCCACCAGCAGAGGGACGGCGCAAGAGACCCAGTACTTC
.	.	TRBV11-3	TRBJ2-2	CASSLDRSLGAGELFF	TGTGCCAGCAGCTTAGATCGAAGTCTAGGAGCCGGGGAGCTGTTTTTT
TRBD2	.	TRBV4-3	TRBJ2-2	CASSQELVAGGGTGELFF	TGCGCCAGCAGCCAAGAACTCGTAGCGGGAGGTGGCACCGGGGAGCTGTTTTTT
.	.	TRBV4-1	TRBJ1-1	CASSQVGTNTEAFF	TGCGCCAGCAGCCAAGTGGGCACGAACACTGAAGCTTTCTTT
.	.	TRBV7-3	TRBJ2-3	CASSLGVTDTQYF	TGTGCCAGCAGCTTGGGTGTCACAGATACGCAGTATTTT
TRBD2	.	TRBV7-8	TRBJ2-2	CASSFGGSNTGELFF	TGTGCCAGCAGCTTCGGGGGGTCGAACACCGGGGAGCTGTTTTTT
TRBD2	.	TRBV7-9	TRBJ2-1	CASSLRTSGSYEQFF	TGTGCCAGCAGCTTACGGACTAGCGGGAGCTATGAGCAGTTCTTC
TRBD1	.	TRBV6-1	TRBJ2-3	CASSDTGGSDTQYF	TGTGCCAGCAGTGATACAGGGGGCTCAGATACGCAGTATTTT
TRBD2	.	TRBV27	TRBJ2-2	CASSPWGLAGGDTGELFF	TGTGCCAGCAGTCCCTGGGGACTAGCGGGAGGAGACACCGGGGAGCTGTTTTTT
.	.	TRBV11-2	TRBJ1-5	CASSLLAGISNQPQHF	TGTGCCAGCAGTTTACTTGCCGGGATTAGCAATCAGCCCCAGCATTTT
.	.	TRBV2	TRBJ1-2	CASSDGAHTF	TGTGCCAGCAGTGATGGGGCACACACCTTC
.	.	TRBV9	TRBJ1-1	CASSGYSNTEAFF	TGTGCCAGCAGCGGATACTCGAACACTGAAGCTTTCTTT
.	.	TRBV4-1	TRBJ2-5	CASSQAPSGIQETQYF	TGCGCCAGCAGCCAGGCCCCTTCGGGGATCCAAGAGACCCAGTACTTC
.	.	TRBV14	TRBJ2-2	CASSQRWPAGELFF	TGTGCCAGCAGCCAACGGTGGCCCGCCGGGGAGCTGTTTTTT
.	.	TRBV10-3	TRBJ1-2	CAIRVTGGDGYTF	TGTGCCATCAGGGTGACAGGTGGCGATGGCTACACCTTC
TRBD1	.	TRBV11-2	TRBJ1-5	CASSLTAGQVNQPQHF	TGTGCCAGCAGTCTAACCGCGGGACAGGTTAATCAGCCCCAGCATTTT
.	once	TRBV4-3	TRBJ1-2	CASSLGRDGIYGYTF	TGCGCCAGCAGCCTCGGCCGGGACGGGATCTATGGCTACACCTTC
TRBD1	.	TRBV28	TRBJ2-7	CASSFPTRDRGRYEQYF	TGTGCCAGCAGTTTCCCCACCCGGGACAGGGGGCGGTACGAGCAGTACTTC
.	.	TRBV6-1	TRBJ1-1	CASREGLQAFF	TGTGCCAGCAGGGAGGGACTTCAAGCTTTCTTT
.	.	TRBV28	TRBJ2-2	CASSFSPVRTGELFF	TGTGCCAGCAGTTTTTCCCCAGTACGGACCGGGGAGCTGTTTTTT
TRBD1	.	TRBV27	TRBJ1-6	CASSLGTGDSPLHF	TGTGCCAGCAGTTTAGGGACAGGGGATTCACCCCTCCACTTT
.	.	TRBV2	TRBJ1-3	CASSEQGVGGNTIYF	TGTGCCAGCAGTGAACAGGGCGTAGGTGGAAACACCATATATTTT
TRBD1	once	TRBV5-6	TRBJ2-3	CASSLLTGTASTDTQYF	TGTGCCAGCAGCTTGTTGACGGGGACAGCGAGCACAGATACGCAGTATTTT
TRBD1	.	TRBV18	TRBJ1-2	CASSSLDRDGGYTF	TGTGCCAGCTCATCTCTAGACAGGGACGGGGGCTACACCTTC
.	.	TRBV21-1	TRBJ2-1	CARTVEFF	TGTGCCAGAACCGTCGAGTTCTTC
.	.	TRBV7-3	TRBJ2-4	CASSLGGASNIQYF	TGTGCCAGCAGCTTAGGGGGAGCCAGTAACATTCAGTACTTC
.	once	TRBV19	TRBJ2-5	CASSAEGGRVETQYF	TGTGCCAGTAGCGCGGAGGGGGGCCGGGTGGAGACCCAGTACTTC
.	few	TRBV27	TRBJ2-2	CASSFSWETGELFF	TGTGCCAGCAGTTTCTCTTGGGAGACCGGGGAGCTGTTTTTT
.	.	TRBV5-1	TRBJ1-3	CASSLSPTISGNTIYF	TGCGCCAGCAGCTTATCTCCTACCATCTCTGGAAACACCATATATTTT
.	.	TRBV7-9	TRBJ1-2	CASSLQGNGYTF	TGTGCCAGCAGCTTACAGGGGAATGGCTACACCTTC
.	.	TRBV12-2	TRBJ1-2	CASRLARQGSGYTF	TGTGCAAGTCGCTTAGCGCGACAGGGAAGTGGCTACACCTTC
.	.	TRBV6-1	TRBJ1-5	CASSEGGAPDQPQHF	TGTGCCAGCAGCGAGGGGGGGGCCCCCGATCAGCCCCAGCATTTT
.	.	TRBV28	TRBJ1-4	CASSFLKLAEKLFF	TGTGCCAGCAGTTTCCTGAAGTTAGCCGAAAAACTGTTTTTT
TRBD1	.	TRBV11-2	TRBJ2-7	CASSLTGQTYEQYF	TGTGCCAGCAGCTTAACGGGACAGACCTACGAGCAGTACTTC
.	once	TRBV6-5	TRBJ2-2	CASRSTDTGELFF	TGTGCCAGCAGGTCGACAGACACCGGGGAGCTGTTTTTT
.	.	TRBV7-3	TRBJ1-1	CASSLRGDTEAFF	TGTGCCAGCAGCCTACGGGGGGACACTGAAGCTTTCTTT
.	.	TRBV5-4	TRBJ1-1	CASYGQKNTEAFF	TGTGCCTCCTACGGACAGAAGAACACTGAAGCTTTCTTT
TRBD1	.	TRBV6-4	TRBJ1-2	CASTRTGGSGYTF	TGTGCCAGCACGAGGACAGGGGGTAGTGGCTACACCTTC